This entry concerns a single T cell receptor (beta chain). The target of this receptor is not known. There are no base qualities to consult, and no much larger clone falls within one base. The data derive from a study of identical twins (dated by TCRdb to the mid-2010s). With respect to the entire study: To test whether fetal clonotypes persist, this study deep-sequenced TCR alpha and beta repertoires from monozygotic twins, from unrelated adults of various ages, and from cord blood. To rule out contamination, replicate twin experiments were performed at different times with different library preparation protocols.

Including the terminal cysteine and phenylalanine, the CDR3 comprises 14 residues. Here the CDR3 DNA is all that survives: 42 bases in frame from base 1. V is cut back by 4 bases and J by 10 bases, with 4 bases in the junction unmatched. The germline V gene provides CDR1 MNHEY and CDR2 SVGEGT. Every donor in the study was a healthy Caucasian. Three pairs of female monozygotic twins, all aged roughly 18 to 30 years, were included in the twin cohort. The RNA used for TCR libraries was isolated from peripheral blood mononuclear cells. The paper as a whole reports these results and caveats: Compared with coincidental sharing between unrelated individuals, out-of-frame TCR alpha sequences shared between twins had an excess of sequences with low generation probability. In beta out-of-frame sequences, excess twin sharing was weaker, because having fewer shared sequences lowered the signal-to-noise ratio. Because the same donors could not be followed over many years, conclusions were based on cross-sectional statistical analysis. Fewer insertions were carried by abundant cord blood beta clonotypes, a similar but weaker trend appeared in young adult naive repertoires, and no such trend appeared in memory repertoires. In monozygotic twins, out-of-frame TCR alpha sharing was systematically underestimated by recombination models, although the models agreed with sharing between unrelated individuals. Zero-insertion analyses could be partly confounded by invariant T cells such as MAIT and iNKT, though diverse VJ usage argued against such confounding for most clonotypes.

The library was built by means of 5' RACE. TCRdb records Illumina HiSeq 2000 as the sequencer. Template switching introduced a universal primer binding site; the final cDNA contained a unique molecular identifier, enabling accurate counting of TCR cDNA molecules. Specific primers in the conserved constant-segment region were used to synthesize first-strand cDNA for TCR alpha and beta chains. To control for contamination, every cDNA library carried two barcodes: a SMART-Mk sample barcode plus Illumina barcodes. Two successive PCR steps introduced TruSeq adapter sequences along with Illumina sample barcodes. TCR alpha and beta cDNA libraries were sequenced on the Illumina HiSeq platform with custom primers. Concerning the study's data processing: MiGEC processed the raw reads to extract unique molecular identifiers, while MiXCR was used to determine the CDR3 positions. For each individual, recombination models were inferred using an EM algorithm with the repgenHMM and IGoR tools. Shared clonotype analysis was performed with the tcR package in R, normalizing sharing by the product of cloneset sizes. Out-of-frame nonproductive sequences were analyzed to study raw recombination free of thymic and clonal selection effects. TCRdb reprocessed the public reads (quality trimming at Q25 with fastp, clone calling with MiXCR) and kept in-frame beta chains. For every CDR3 protein sequence, its rows merge into one entry that carries the most common genes and DNA. TCRdb's processing, not the authors' own work, is the source of the V and J calls. The sample yields some 730,000 distinct CDR3 sequences; about 20% were counted once. The ten largest clones take up around 13% of the sample.

The same sample was also used in a study of T cells expressing NK-cell markers. Taken from the second paper: TCR beta-chain repertoires were profiled in sorted CD3+CD56+NKG2C+, CD3+CD56+NKG2C- and CD3+CD56-NKG2C+ T-cell subsets from roughly eight donors. Among the eight sequenced donors, only one was HCMV-seronegative, while the other seven were HCMV-seropositive. To restrict sorting to alphabetaTCR-expressing T cells, an anti-gammadeltaTCR antibody was added in several experiments. In several donors, the dominant CD3+CD56+NKG2C+ clonotypes were among the top 10 CD8+ clonotypes and accounted for about 1.0-7.5% of CD8+ T cells. Those dominant clonotypes were again the most abundant among CD3+CD56-NKG2C+ cells in several donors, at 28.3-60.1%. Whether the expanded NKG2C-expressing T cell clones were specific for HCMV antigens was left unclear. Randomly selected healthy volunteers, three men and five women, were used as the eight sequenced donors. A commercial ELISA kit detecting HCMV-specific IgG in serum was used to determine HCMV serostatus. Bulk peripheral blood T-cell repertoires were additionally sequenced from unsorted PBMC for six donors. MIGEC was used to demultiplex reads and group reads by UMI, and MiTCR was used to assemble and quantify clonotypes. To remove erroneous sequences, TCR cDNA sequences were retained only when supported by two or more reads. The tcR package was used for downstream repertoire analysis, and clonotypes were matched across fractions by CDR3 nucleotide sequence plus V segment. Antigen specificity was annotated against VDJdb with VDJmatch, allowing one amino acid substitution in CDR3.

Sequencing was carried out using PBMCs. The sequence was obtained from a woman younger than 30 in good health. This chain joins TRBV6-2 or TRBV6-3 to TRBJ2-1; the junction holds 13 bases that match TRBD2. The DNA is as follows: TGTGCCAGCAGTTGGACTAGCGGGAGTAGGGAGCAGTTCTTC. This is translated as CASSWTSGSREQFF.